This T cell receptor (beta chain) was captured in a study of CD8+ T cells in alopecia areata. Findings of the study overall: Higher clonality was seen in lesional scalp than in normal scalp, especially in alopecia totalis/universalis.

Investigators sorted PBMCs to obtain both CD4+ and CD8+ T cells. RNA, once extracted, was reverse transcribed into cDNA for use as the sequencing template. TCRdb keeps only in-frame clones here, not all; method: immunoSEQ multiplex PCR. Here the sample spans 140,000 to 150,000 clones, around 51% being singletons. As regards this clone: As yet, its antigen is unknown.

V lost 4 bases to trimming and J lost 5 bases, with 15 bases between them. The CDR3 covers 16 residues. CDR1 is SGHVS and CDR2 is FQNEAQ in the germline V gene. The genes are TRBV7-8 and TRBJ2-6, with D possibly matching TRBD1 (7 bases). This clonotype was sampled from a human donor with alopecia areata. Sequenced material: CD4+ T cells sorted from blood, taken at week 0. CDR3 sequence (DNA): TGTGCCAGCAGCTCAGAGACAGGGACTTGGGCCAACGTCCTGACTTTC. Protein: CASSSETGTWANVLTF.